This TCR beta chain was sequenced in a study of blood T cell repertoires in COVID-19. About the research overall: Spain, Italy and the United States supplied samples that represented acute and convalescent COVID-19.

As to this clone: Compared with germline, one end of the junction differs, possibly owing to a read error.

The table came from immunoSEQ multiplex PCR; TCRdb's copy has only in-frame clones and leaves some out. The sample lists fewer than 200,000 clones, 74% occurring once. CDR3 length: 15 residues. Germline lookup yields CDR1 LGHNA and CDR2 YSLEER. The sequence derives from an elderly woman with acute or convalescent COVID-19. The specimen was peripheral blood. The V call is TRBV4-3, the J call TRBJ2-1; 12 nucleotides align to TRBD2. CDR3 amino acids: CASSQGSSGRVEQFF. The CDR3 DNA reads as TGCGCCAGCAGTCAAGGGTCTAGCGGGAGGGTCGAGCAGTTCTTC.